The 25 T cell receptor beta chains given below trace back to one sample, sequenced in a study of Ad26.COV2.S vaccination and SARS-CoV-2 variants. TCRdb keeps only in-frame clones here, not all; method: immunoSEQ multiplex PCR. Of about 680,000 clones detected, roughly 90% appear once; the ten largest clones hold about 1.5%. As to treatment: around 19 received Ad26.COV2.S at low or high dose, single or two shots; roughly five received placebo; per-sample allocation not given. The investigators took samples on day 63 after the first vaccine or placebo injection. This material consisted of peripheral blood, taken in a trial of Ad26.COV2.S vaccine versus placebo. The receptors originated from a person between 18 and 59 years old who received the Ad26.COV2.S COVID-19 vaccine or a placebo.

The V gene is TRBV27, the J gene TRBJ2-2, with TRBD2 matching 12 bases. CDR1 and CDR2 (germline): MNHEY, SMNVEV (reference sequence). The CDR3 is 18 amino acids. Unmatched junction bases numbered 10, after V lost 5 bases and J lost 3 bases. This chain's CDR3 is CASSPTRLAGADTGELFF. The CDR3 coding sequence is TGTGCCAGCAGTCCTACCAGACTAGCGGGGGCAGACACCGGGGAGCTGTTTTTT.

The V call is TRBV14, the J call TRBJ2-5; no definite D call. This CDR3 has 16 amino acids. CDR1 and CDR2 (germline): SGHDN, FVKESK. The V gene lost 4 bases and the J gene lost 1 base, with 16 bases spanning the gap. The CDR3 DNA reads as TGTGCCAGCAGCCCCGTGGTCAGTGGGGTCCAAGAGACCCAGTACTTC. Its protein is CASSPVVSGVQETQYF. Supplemented by reference TRBV14 and TRBJ2-5, the full variable domain reads EAGVTQFPSHSVIEKGQTVTLRCDPISGHDNLYWYRRVMGKEIKFLLHFVKESKQDESGMPNNRFLAERTGGTYSTLKVQPAELEDSGVYFCASSPVVSGVQETQYFGPGTRLLVL.

This chain connects TRBV29-1 to TRBJ1-1, with D unclear. The germline V and J ends were trimmed by 6 bases and 0 bases, with 11 bases remaining between them. The CDR3 consists of 13 residues. The V gene's germline CDR1 is SQVTM and CDR2 ANQGSEA. CDR3 sequence (DNA): TGCAGCGTCGGAAGGCGAATGAACACTGAAGCTTTCTTT. Encoded protein: CSVGRRMNTEAFF.

The genes are TRBV7-8 and TRBJ1-2; D possibly corresponds to TRBD1 (5 bases). The CDR3 loop spans 14 amino acids. Trimming pared 2 bases from V and 2 bases from J, leaving 9 bases between. Germline assignment: CDR1 SGHVS and CDR2 FQNEAQ. The CDR3 coding sequence is TGTGCCAGCAGCTTAAGGGACTTAAACTATGGCTACACCTTC. Its translation is CASSLRDLNYGYTF.

The V gene is TRBV4-3, the J gene TRBJ1-5, with 7 nucleotides matching TRBD1. The V gene end was trimmed by 0 bases and the J gene end by 5 bases; junction bases not matched to a gene: 4. CDR3 length: 15 amino acids. Looked up from germline, CDR1 is LGHNA and CDR2 is YSLEER. CDR3 in DNA: TGCGCCAGCAGCCAAGATCTCAGGGGGGATCAGCCCCAGCATTTT. Translated, it gives CASSQDLRGDQPQHF.

Only one count was recorded for this clone. The chain recombines TRBV27 with TRBJ2-1; unclear D gene. Germline V gene data show CDR1 as MNHEY and CDR2 as SMNVEV (reference sequence). CDR3 length: 16 residues. V was cut by 6 bases and J by 10 bases, with 25 bases left in between. CDR3 in amino acids: CASRFSATPTLIEQFF. The CDR3 bases are TGTGCCAGCAGATTTTCAGCGACACCCACCCTGATAGAGCAGTTCTTC.

On this clone itself: The germline gene is not matched at one end of the junction; a read error may be the cause. The chain has TRBV12-3 or TRBV12-4 and TRBJ2-5, with D perhaps TRBD2 (6 bases). The CDR3 has 11 amino acids. CDR3 in amino acids: CASSSGEAQYF. The CDR3 DNA follows: TGTGCCAGCAGCTCGGGAGAGGCCCAGTACTTC.

The chain is built from TRBV2 and TRBJ1-1; D uncertain. The ends were cut back, 0 bases at V and 1 base at J, with 6 bases in the middle. This CDR3 has 14 amino acids. Germline-derived CDR1 and CDR2 are SNHLY and FYNNEI. DNA for the CDR3: TGTGCCAGCAGTGAAGCGAATAGGAACACTGAAGCTTTCTTT. The encoded protein is CASSEANRNTEAFF.

The rearrangement links TRBV7-9 to TRBJ2-3; the D is unclear. The V end was cut by 3 bases, the J end by 4 bases, with 11 bases between. In germline, CDR1 is SEHNR, CDR2 FQNEAQ (reference sequence). The CDR3 has 14 amino acids. For the CDR3, the DNA is TGTGCCAGCAGCTTGTCAGCCCCCGCAGATACGCAGTATTTT. Translating gives CASSLSAPADTQYF.

This chain uses TRBV18 with TRBJ2-5; no definite D call. Germline CDR1 is KGHSH and CDR2 is LQKENI. V lost 3 bases and J 7 bases, leaving 12 bases between the germline ends. CDR3 length equals 13 residues. CDR3 sequence: CASSPDRAGTQYF. CDR3 sequence (DNA): TGTGCCAGCTCACCGGACCGAGCAGGGACCCAGTACTTC.

This clone occurred once. The J gene is TRBJ2-2, the V gene TRBV27, with a tentative D call TRBD1 (5 bases). The ends were cut back, 5 bases at V and 6 bases at J, with 10 bases in the middle. Per germline, CDR1 MNHEY and CDR2 SMNVEV (reference sequence). The CDR3 contains 13 residues. The CDR3 DNA follows: TGTGCCAGCAGTCGGCAGGGTGCCGGGGAGCTGTTTTTT. This sequence encodes CASSRQGAGELFF.

This clone appeared a single time. The V call is TRBV3-1 (or the pseudogene TRBV3-2), the J call TRBJ1-1; D not certain. The germline V gene has CDR1 LGHDT and CDR2 YNNKEL (reference sequence). The length of the CDR3 is 14 residues. V was trimmed by 1 base and J by 1 base, leaving 7 bases between them. The CDR3 sequence: CASSQVNRNTEAFF. The CDR3 DNA sequence: TGTGCCAGCAGCCAAGTAAACCGGAACACTGAAGCTTTCTTT.

The chain carries TRBV5-4 and TRBJ2-1; 7 nucleotides agree with TRBD2. Germline loops: CDR1 SGHNT, CDR2 YYREEE (reference sequence). Trimming took 4 bases from V and 0 from J; bases not matched to a gene: 10. This CDR3 is built from 17 residues. The DNA of the CDR3 is TGTGCCAGCAGCCCCCGCCCCGGGGGGAGCTCCTACAATGAGCAGTTCTTC. As protein: CASSPRPGGSSYNEQFF.

This chain joins TRBV30 and TRBJ2-7, with D possibly TRBD2 on 6 matching bases. The CDR3 loop spans 15 amino acids. CDR1 GTSNPN and CDR2 SVGIG come from the germline V gene (reference sequence). The ends were cut back, 3 bases at V and 3 bases at J, with 18 bases in the middle. The CDR3 DNA follows: TGTGCCTGGAGGCGCGGGCAGGGACTCGGCTACGAGCAGTACTTC. As protein: CAWRRGQGLGYEQYF.

This clone was recorded a few times. The CDR3 DNA is TGTGCCAGCAGCTTAGTTGAGGCCTCTGGGGCCAACGTCCTGACTTTC. This translates into CASSLVEASGANVLTF. The V gene is TRBV7-2, the J gene TRBJ2-6; D is unresolved. Germline assignment: CDR1 SGHTA and CDR2 FQGNSA. The V and J ends lost 1 base and 0 bases respectively, with 7 bases between them. The CDR3 spans 16 residues. The full variable domain, rest sourced from reference TRBV7-2 and TRBJ2-6, is GAGVSQSPSNKVTEKGKDVELRCDPISGHTALYWYRQSLGQGLEFLIYFQGNSAPDKSGLPSDRFSAERTGGSVSTLTIQRTQQEDSAVYLCASSLVEASGANVLTFGAGSRLTVL.

In the case of this clone: At one of its ends the junction is not consistent with the germline gene, which may arise from a read error. This chain connects TRBV19 to TRBJ2-2; 7 bases are a match to TRBD2. The CDR3 totals 15 residues. CDR1 and CDR2 (germline): LNHDA, SQIVND (reference sequence). This CDR3 reads CVSSMELAFPGELFF. The CDR3 DNA sequence: TGTGTCAGTAGTATGGAACTAGCGTTCCCCGGGGAGCTGTTTTTT.

The genes are TRBV21-1 and TRBJ2-3; no check of the table's D call, TRBD1, against the DNA was made. TRBV21-1 is noted as a pseudogene. The CDR3 runs to 13 residues. CDR3 region: CASSRRAGTGPYF. For the CDR3, the DNA is TGTGCCAGCAGCAGAAGGGCCGGGACAGGGCCGTATTTT.

The V and J genes are TRBV24-1 and TRBJ2-1; TRBD1 is a possible D gene (6 bases). Germline V gives CDR1 KGHDR, CDR2 SFDVKD. The CDR3 spans 13 residues. V gave up 8 bases and J gave up 7 bases, with 14 bases separating them. CDR3 sequence (DNA): TGTGCCACCACCGGACCAGGGGAGAATGAGCAGTTCTTC. Protein: CATTGPGENEQFF.

This clone has only a few counts. The sample contains more than one DNA sequence encoding this CDR3. The DNA of the CDR3 is TGTGCCAGCAGCTTGGCAAATCAGCCCCAGCATTTT. This encodes CASSLANQPQHF. The chain joins TRBV5-6 to TRBJ1-5; the D is unclear. V was pared by 0 bases and J by 4 bases, with 2 bases between. Germline-derived CDR1 and CDR2 are SGHDT and YYEEEE. The CDR3 spans 12 residues. Filled out from reference TRBV5-6 and TRBJ1-5, the complete variable domain reads DAGVTQSPTHLIKTRGQQVTLRCSPKSGHDTVSWYQQALGQGPQFIFQYYEEEERQRGNFPDRFSGHQFPNYSSELNVNALLLGDSALYLCASSLANQPQHFGDGTRLSIL.

The chain recombines TRBV3-1 (or the pseudogene TRBV3-2) with TRBJ1-1; D possibly corresponds to TRBD1 (5 bases). Per germline, CDR1 LGHDT and CDR2 YNNKEL (reference sequence). Between the trimmed V and J ends, which lost 2 bases and 4 bases, there was a span of 14 bases. The CDR3 sequence is 15 residues long. In DNA, the CDR3 is TGTGCCAGCAGCCAACAGGGAGCGGGGACCACTGAAGCTTTCTTT. It specifies CASSQQGAGTTEAFF.

V is TRBV24-1 and J is TRBJ2-2; D gene unclear. Trimming pared 9 bases from V and 0 bases from J, leaving 7 bases between. The CDR3 is made up of 13 amino acids. The germline V gene encodes CDR1 KGHDR and CDR2 SFDVKD. The DNA for the CDR3 is TGTGCCACCGGGATTTCGAACACCGGGGAGCTGTTTTTT. It yields the protein CATGISNTGELFF.

The CDR3 coding sequence is TGCGCCAGCAGGCCTACAGGGTCCCCTAACTATGGCTACACCTTC. It is translated as CASRPTGSPNYGYTF. This chain joins TRBV5-1 and TRBJ1-2, with a weak D call TRBD1 (6 bases). CDR1 and CDR2 from the germline V gene are SGHRS and YFSETQ. The CDR3 consists of 15 residues. The V and J ends lost 5 bases and 0 bases respectively, with 14 bases between them.

DNA of the CDR3: TGTGCCAGCTCACCGGGACAGACGAACACTGAAGCTTTCTTT. Translation: CASSPGQTNTEAFF. The gene calls are TRBV18 and TRBJ1-1; 7 nucleotides line up with TRBD1. The ends lost 3 bases at V and 1 base at J; junction bases unmatched: 2. Germline-derived CDR1 and CDR2 are KGHSH and LQKENI. The CDR3 covers 14 residues.

The chain is built from TRBV6-4 and TRBJ1-1; unclear D gene. The CDR3 has 13 amino acids. Trimming stripped 2 bases from V and 0 bases from J, with 4 bases between. Germline V lookup: CDR1 MRHNA, CDR2 SNTAGT. DNA for the CDR3: TGTGCCAGCAGTGACCAAGTGAACACTGAAGCTTTCTTT. The encoded protein is CASSDQVNTEAFF.

This chain connects TRBV15 to TRBJ2-6; D is uncertain. V lost 4 bases to trimming and J lost 0 bases, with 7 bases between them. There are 15 residues in the CDR3. Germline lookup yields CDR1 LNHNV and CDR2 YYDKDF (reference sequence). CDR3 loop: CATSNGFSGANVLTF. The DNA of the CDR3 is TGTGCCACCAGCAACGGTTTCTCTGGGGCCAACGTCCTGACTTTC.